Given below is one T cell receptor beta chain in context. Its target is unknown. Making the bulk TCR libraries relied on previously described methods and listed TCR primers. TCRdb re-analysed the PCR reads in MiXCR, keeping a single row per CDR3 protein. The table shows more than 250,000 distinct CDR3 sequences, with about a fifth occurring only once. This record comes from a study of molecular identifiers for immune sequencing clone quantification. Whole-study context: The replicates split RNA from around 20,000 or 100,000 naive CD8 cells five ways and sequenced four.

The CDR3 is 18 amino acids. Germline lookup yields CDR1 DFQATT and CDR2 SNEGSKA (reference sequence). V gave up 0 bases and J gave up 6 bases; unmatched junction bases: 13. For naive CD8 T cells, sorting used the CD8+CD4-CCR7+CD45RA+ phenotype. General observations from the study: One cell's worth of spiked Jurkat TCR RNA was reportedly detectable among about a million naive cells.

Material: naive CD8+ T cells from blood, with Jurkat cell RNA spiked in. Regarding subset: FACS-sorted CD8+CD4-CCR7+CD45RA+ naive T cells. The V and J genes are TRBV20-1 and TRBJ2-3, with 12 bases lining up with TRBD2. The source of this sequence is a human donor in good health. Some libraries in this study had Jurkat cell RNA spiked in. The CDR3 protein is CSARDLLLAGGPSDTQYF. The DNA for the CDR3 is TGCAGTGCTAGAGATCTTTTGCTAGCGGGAGGGCCGTCTGATACGCAGTATTTT.